This note documents a single T cell receptor beta chain sequence. No antigen is known for it. This may arise from a read error, as a much more abundant clone is one base away. In the same sample, other DNA sequences code for this CDR3. The method was immunoSEQ multiplex PCR; TCRdb's version includes in-frame clones alone and lacks a portion of them. This table has some 1,100,000 clones, 78% appearing once. This sample was taken from a study of shared clonotypes between healthy human individuals. Study outcomes and limitations: Among a few donors, about 5% of naive CD4 clonotypes were found in common. Memory subsets generally showed lower estimated richness than naive subsets.

It was into CD45RA+ naive and CD45RA-negative memory subsets that the CD4+ cells were split. This clonotype was sampled from a young man in good health. Some clones in this sample may be carry-over from other donors' samples. The sequencing input was memory CD4+ T cells from PBMCs. Subset specified: CD45RA-negative fraction.

CDR3 nucleotides: TGCGCCAGCAGCTTGTCCGGGACAGGGGAAGAGACCCAGTACTTC. It codes for CASSLSGTGEETQYF. The V call is TRBV5-1, the J call TRBJ2-5, with TRBD1 matching over 10 bases. This CDR3 comprises 15 residues. Looked up from germline, CDR1 is SGHRS and CDR2 is YFSETQ. V shed 1 base and J 3 bases; nucleotides not matched to a gene: 3.